This T cell receptor (beta chain) was captured in a study of T cell responses to AZD1222 COVID-19 vaccine. Study-wide results and caveats: There were repertoire samples only from the period after the peak T cell response. Clonal diversity may have been underestimated in mostly white British donors.

This CDR3 is 16 amino acids long. From germline, CDR1 is LGHDT and CDR2 YNNKEL (reference sequence). V was shortened by 4 bases and J by 0 bases, with 13 bases between the two germline ends. TCRdb keeps only in-frame clones here, not all; method: immunoSEQ multiplex PCR. The sample carries approximately 130,000 clones, nearly 90% recorded once. Second doses at about 4 or about 12 weeks were pooled. Comment on this clone: Its specificity is not known.

The clonotype was recovered from an adult who received the AZD1222 COVID-19 vaccine. The chain recombines TRBV3-1 (or the pseudogene TRBV3-2) with TRBJ1-3; D remains ambiguous. The sample consisted of peripheral blood, taken 28 days after the second AZD1222 dose. CDR3 amino acids: CASSPDGRNSGNTIYF. The CDR3 bases are TGTGCCAGCAGCCCCGACGGACGGAACTCTGGAAACACCATATATTTT.